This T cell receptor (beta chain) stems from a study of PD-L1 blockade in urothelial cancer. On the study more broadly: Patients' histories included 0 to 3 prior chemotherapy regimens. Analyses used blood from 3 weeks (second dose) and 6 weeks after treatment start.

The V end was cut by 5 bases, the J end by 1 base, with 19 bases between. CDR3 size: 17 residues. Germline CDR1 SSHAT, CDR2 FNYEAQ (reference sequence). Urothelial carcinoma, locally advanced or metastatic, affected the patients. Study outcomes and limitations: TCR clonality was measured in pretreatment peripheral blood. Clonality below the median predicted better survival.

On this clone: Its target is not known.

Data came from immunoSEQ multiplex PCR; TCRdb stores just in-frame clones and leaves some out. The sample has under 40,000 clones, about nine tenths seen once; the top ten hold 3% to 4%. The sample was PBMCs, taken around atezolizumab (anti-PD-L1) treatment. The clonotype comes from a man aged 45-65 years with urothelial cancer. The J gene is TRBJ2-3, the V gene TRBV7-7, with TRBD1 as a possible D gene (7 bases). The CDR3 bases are TGTGCCAGCAGCCAAAACCCAGGGGGACTTCGCACAGATACGCAGTATTTT. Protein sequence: CASSQNPGGLRTDTQYF. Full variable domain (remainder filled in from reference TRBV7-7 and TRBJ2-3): GAGVSQSPRYKVTKRGQDVTLRCDPISSHATLYWYQQALGQGPEFLTYFNYEAQPDKSGLPSDRFSAERPEGSISTLTIQRTEQRDSAMYRCASSQNPGGLRTDTQYFGPGTRLTVL.